A selection of T cell receptor beta chains follows, all from one sample in a study of shared clonotypes between healthy human individuals. Measured with immunoSEQ multiplex PCR; TCRdb has only the in-frame clones, and not every one. The sample has 2 million to 2.5 million clones, just under 95% seen once; the top ten hold 0.3% to 0.45%. The specimen sequenced was naive CD4+ T cells from PBMCs. Source of these receptors: a man between 18 and 35 years old in good health. Some clones in this sample may be carry-over from other donors' samples. CDR3s leave out the opening cysteine and the closing phenylalanine or tryptophan.

>TRBV5-1|TRBJ2-7
ASSLSGKSSYEQY
>TRBV2|TRBJ1-1
ASRLTGTTEAF
>TRBV18|TRBJ1-2
ASSPPGRTIDYGYT
>TRBV4-1|TRBJ1-2
ASSQVGVGYGYT
>TRBV6-5|TRBJ1-5
ASSLGQNQPQH
>TRBV19|TRBJ1-2
ASTQGSPYGYT
>TRBV7-2|TRBJ2-1
ASRIVGTTTYNEQF
>TRBV28|TRBJ1-1
ASFYAGHGTEAF
>TRBV5-1|TRBJ1-6
ASSLEQANSPLH
>TRBV6-5|TRBJ1-2
ASSLDRGRGYT
>TRBV25-1|TRBJ2-5
ASSDQGARETQY
>TRBV28|TRBJ2-1
ASSLTGQGRGEQF
>TRBV19|TRBJ2-5
ASSGGLAGVPPGGAQY
>TRBV6-5|TRBJ1-1
ASSRKGYTEAF
>TRBV6-5|TRBJ2-5
ASSSGTTETQY
>TRBV28|TRBJ2-1
ASSGLAGDEQF
>TRBV7-9|TRBJ2-1
ASSPGDYQQF
>TRBV6-1|TRBJ2-7
ASTRTRDEQY
>TRBV27|TRBJ2-1
ASRTARRDNEQF
>TRBV5-1|TRBJ2-3
ASSLQAGTDTQY
>TRBV29-1|TRBJ2-1
SVDWSEIYNEQF
>TRBV5-4|TRBJ2-1
ASSLSRDGEQF
>TRBV28|TRBJ2-7
ASRKLAGVKEQY
>TRBV7-3|TRBJ2-2
ASSLGGRGNTGELF
>TRBV5-4|TRBJ2-7
ASRAGQGQSYEQY
>TRBV27|TRBJ2-7
ASSDSPLGWPPYEQY
>TRBV5-4|TRBJ1-1
ASSSDRAEAF
>TRBV12-5|TRBJ2-1
ASGLVFGRVNNEQF
>TRBV29-1|TRBJ2-5
SVKWGQNQETQY
>TRBV5-1|TRBJ2-4
ASSFVAGGPFPY
>TRBV27|TRBJ2-7
ASRRDRGSYEQY
>TRBV7-9|TRBJ2-5
ASSRGQFQETQY
>TRBV9|TRBJ1-1
ASSVSGGMNTEAF
>TRBV6-1|TRBJ1-5
ASSGILGRGGHSNQPQH
>TRBV4-2|TRBJ2-7
ASSQVSGISYEQY
>TRBV10-3|TRBJ2-5
AIRRTGGSQETQY
>TRBV5-1|TRBJ1-1
ASSLDRIAEAF
>TRBV7-9|TRBJ1-1
ASSLAGSAEAF
>TRBV4-3|TRBJ2-5
ASSLIAGGETQY
>TRBV2|TRBJ2-7
ASTLLAGSYEQY
>TRBV7-2|TRBJ2-7
ASSFLSDSSYEQY
>TRBV6-1|TRBJ2-2
ASKRGGDTGELF
>TRBV28|TRBJ1-1
ASSLDSLGNTEAF
>TRBV19|TRBJ1-4
ASSPPTGTYEKLF
>TRBV11-1|TRBJ2-1
ASTLERDNNEQF
>TRBV5-1|TRBJ2-3
ASSGRGHLYTDTQY
>TRBV9|TRBJ2-1
ASSPSSGTYNEQF
>TRBV7-9|TRBJ2-7
ASSLGAGRGFSEQY
>TRBV7-6|TRBJ2-4
ASSPRGLLAGEGKNIQY
>TRBV7-6|TRBJ1-5
ASSLALSNQPQH
>TRBV9|TRBJ2-6
ASSVFGRSSGANVLT
>TRBV19|TRBJ1-1
ASSIRPDRFMNTEAF